A single sample gave rise to the 8 T cell receptor beta chains below, sequenced in a study of blood T cells in healthy people across ages. A second PCR, run for roughly 7 to 12 cycles, used a sample-barcoded 5' primer plus a J-beta primer mix. From the 5' RACE reads, TCRdb called clonotypes with MiXCR, one entry per CDR3 protein. The sample has about 2 million distinct CDR3 sequences; around half are singletons. Source material: blood. These TCRs come from a woman aged 40 to 49 in good health.

This clonotype was observed a handful of times. The V gene is TRBV6-5, the J gene TRBJ1-2; D is ambiguous. Germline CDR1 MNHEY, CDR2 SVGAGI. This CDR3 is 12 amino acids long. V was cut by 7 bases and J by 8 bases, with 14 bases left in between. CDR3 in DNA: TGTGCCAGCATGGGCAGCCTTAGCGGCTACACCTTC. Its protein is CASMGSLSGYTF.

The table lists this clonotype with a few counts. The junction departs from the called germline gene at one end, perhaps through a read error. The chain uses TRBV7-6 and TRBJ1-4; 7 bases are shared with TRBD1. CDR3 size: 15 residues. CDR1 SGHVS and CDR2 FNYEAQ come from the germline V gene. CDR3 bases: TGCGCCAGCAGCCTGGGGACAGCAACTAATGAAAAACTGTTTTTT. Translated, it gives CASSLGTATNEKLFF.

This chain uses TRBV21-1 with TRBJ2-7. TRBV21-1 is assigned pseudogene status. The CDR3 runs 15 residues. The CDR3: CASNRITATAYEQYF. CDR3 DNA: TGTGCCAGCAACCGAATTACAGCGACCGCCTACGAGCAGTACTTC.

V usage is TRBV12-3 or TRBV12-4 and J usage is TRBJ1-2; possibly TRBD1 for D (6 bases). The V gene lost 10 bases and the J gene lost 4 bases, with 19 bases spanning the gap. This CDR3 is built from 14 residues. The CDR3 sequence is CATNKREGVYGYTF. DNA for the CDR3: TGTGCCACCAACAAAAGGGAGGGGGTCTATGGCTACACCTTC.

A note on this clonotype: One end of the junction fails to match germline, which may point to a read error. This chain uses TRBV7-2 with TRBJ1-2, with D unclear. CDR1 is SGHTA and CDR2 is FQGNSA in the germline V gene. The CDR3 has 11 residues. This chain's CDR3 is CASSFKYGCTF. CDR3 bases: TGTGCCAGCAGCTTCAAGTATGGCTGCACCTTC.

This clonotype showed up just a few times. CDR3 DNA: TGCAGTGCTTTAAGGTATCAGGGAGTCAATCAGCCCCAGCATTTT. Residues: CSALRYQGVNQPQHF. The V gene is TRBV20-1, the J gene TRBJ1-5, with D tentatively TRBD1 (5 bases). Germline V gives CDR1 DFQATT, CDR2 SNEGSKA (reference sequence). Trimming took off 5 bases at V and 3 bases at J, with 17 bases between the two ends. The CDR3 totals 15 residues.

V and J are TRBV29-1 and TRBJ2-5; no clear D gene. Germline lookup yields CDR1 SQVTM and CDR2 ANQGSEA. Trimming took off 8 bases at V and 1 base at J, with 14 bases between the two ends. This CDR3 has 13 residues. The CDR3: CSSQMRIQETQYF. The CDR3 DNA is TGCAGCTCCCAGATGCGGATCCAAGAGACCCAGTACTTC.

The V and J genes are TRBV12-3 or TRBV12-4 and TRBJ2-7, with a possible D match to TRBD1 (6 bases). V lost 3 bases, J lost 2 bases, and 14 bases lay in between. The CDR3 consists of 15 residues. The CDR3 DNA sequence: TGTGCCAGCAGTTTTGGGGGCGCCTTAACCTACGAGCAGTACTTC. It codes for CASSFGGALTYEQYF.